These T cell receptor beta chains were read from a single sample in a study of identical twins. Using its own MiXCR run on the 5' RACE reads, TCRdb lists one record per CDR3 protein. This table holds roughly 290,000 distinct CDR3 sequences, more than 8% found once. These data also featured in a second study, about yellow fever vaccine responses in identical twins.

Sequencing was performed on CD8+ T cells sorted from blood. The source is a woman younger than 35 in good health. The CDR3 runs from the conserved cysteine through the conserved F or W. A D gene is named only where the DNA matches it firmly. Clone size appears in some rows only: once, few, many, or a class for an expanded clone.

cdr3_aa	cdr3_nt	j_call	clone_size	v_call	d_call
CAISESGLVSYEQYF	TGTGCCATCAGTGAGTCCGGACTAGTCTCCTACGAGCAGTACTTC	TRBJ2-7	NA	TRBV10-3	TRBD2
CASIEISFSGNTIYF	TGTGCCAGCATCGAGATCAGCTTCTCTGGAAACACCATATATTTT	TRBJ1-3	NA	TRBV7-9	NA
CASSSPAGTSGAYEQYF	TGTGCCAGCAGCTCCCCCGCCGGGACTAGCGGGGCCTACGAGCAGTACTTC	TRBJ2-7	few	TRBV27	TRBD2
CASRGPGLAYNEQFF	TGTGCCAGCAGAGGACCGGGACTAGCTTACAATGAGCAGTTCTTC	TRBJ2-1	many	TRBV12-3/TRBV12-4	TRBD2
CSARDTGELEQFF	TGCAGTGCTAGAGACACGGGGGAACTCGAGCAGTTCTTC	TRBJ2-1	NA	TRBV20-1	NA
CASSEDFTWPAGPYNEQFF	TGTGCCAGCAGCGAAGACTTTACCTGGCCAGCGGGTCCGTACAATGAGCAGTTCTTC	TRBJ2-1	many	TRBV11-2	NA
CASSDREGVADTQYF	TGTGCCAGCAGTGACAGGGAAGGCGTGGCAGATACGCAGTATTTT	TRBJ2-3	few	TRBV6-4	NA
CASSGIETGADEQYF	TGCGCCAGCAGTGGGATCGAGACAGGGGCGGACGAGCAGTACTTC	TRBJ2-7	few	TRBV10-2	TRBD1
CASSSMGTSGVDRGTQYF	TGTGCCAGCAGCTCAATGGGCACTAGCGGGGTAGACAGGGGTACGCAGTATTTT	TRBJ2-3	NA	TRBV11-2	TRBD2
CASSWDREYPKVIQYF	TGCGCCAGCAGTTGGGACAGGGAGTACCCTAAGGTCATTCAGTACTTC	TRBJ2-4	NA	TRBV23-1	TRBD1
CASSLAGRGAETQYF	TGTGCCAGCAGCTTAGCGGGGCGTGGGGCAGAGACCCAGTACTTC	TRBJ2-5	many	TRBV7-9	NA
CAWSIGRDLGTEAFF	TGTGCCTGGAGTATCGGACGGGATTTAGGGACTGAAGCTTTCTTT	TRBJ1-1	few	TRBV30	NA
CSAREGGDYNEQFF	TGCAGTGCTAGAGAAGGGGGGGACTACAATGAGCAGTTCTTC	TRBJ2-1	NA	TRBV20-1	NA
CASSPGAGSLMNTEAFF	TGTGCCAGCAGCCCAGGAGCGGGCAGCCTAATGAACACTGAAGCTTTCTTT	TRBJ1-1	NA	TRBV7-3	NA
CASSGGVSYEQYF	TGCGCCAGCAGTGGCGGGGTTTCCTACGAGCAGTACTTC	TRBJ2-7	few	TRBV5-1	NA
CASSLEGGTVYEQYF	TGTGCCAGCAGCTTAGAGGGGGGAACAGTCTACGAGCAGTACTTC	TRBJ2-7	many	TRBV11-2	NA
CASSLAPLAGGSLGTDTQYF	TGTGCCAGCAGCTTGGCCCCTCTAGCGGGGGGTAGCCTTGGCACAGATACGCAGTATTTT	TRBJ2-3	NA	TRBV5-4	TRBD2
CASSPPRAGTAITGELFF	TGCGCCAGCAGCCCCCCTAGAGCCGGGACAGCTATCACCGGGGAGCTGTTTTTT	TRBJ2-2	many	TRBV4-1	TRBD1
CASSFPLGEAFF	TGTGCCAGCAGCTTCCCCCTTGGTGAAGCTTTCTTT	TRBJ1-1	many	TRBV7-9	NA
CASSPGLAESLNTGELFF	TGTGCCAGCAGCCCCGGACTAGCGGAGTCACTGAACACCGGGGAGCTGTTTTTT	TRBJ2-2	few	TRBV7-8	TRBD2
CASSLNVFSPYEQYF	TGTGCCAGCAGCTTGAATGTGTTTTCTCCCTACGAGCAGTACTTC	TRBJ2-7	many	TRBV5-6	NA
CAISEWPAGSGQETQYF	TGTGCCATCAGTGAGTGGCCAGCGGGCTCCGGACAAGAGACCCAGTACTTC	TRBJ2-5	few	TRBV10-3	NA
CAISEATGLNTEAFF	TGTGCCATCAGTGAGGCGACAGGGCTGAACACTGAAGCTTTCTTT	TRBJ1-1	NA	TRBV10-3	TRBD1
CASSNLGSVDEKLFF	TGTGCCAGCAGCAACCTCGGGAGCGTGGATGAAAAACTGTTTTTT	TRBJ1-4	many	TRBV12-3/TRBV12-4	NA
CASSQEPPGNFFITDTQYF	TGTGCCAGCAGCCAAGAACCCCCGGGAAATTTCTTTATCACAGATACGCAGTATTTT	TRBJ2-3	many	TRBV3-1	NA
CASSPNDRGSYNEQFF	TGTGCCAGCAGCCCCAACGACAGGGGCTCCTACAATGAGCAGTTCTTC	TRBJ2-1	few	TRBV7-8	TRBD1
CASSLIRDYVETQYF	TGTGCCAGCAGTTTGATCCGGGACTATGTGGAGACCCAGTACTTC	TRBJ2-5	few	TRBV6-5	TRBD2
CSARDRVQRGDQETQYF	TGCAGTGCTAGAGATCGAGTCCAGCGGGGGGATCAAGAGACCCAGTACTTC	TRBJ2-5	many	TRBV20-1	TRBD2
CASSTRTEAYEQYF	TGTGCCAGCAGTACCCGGACTGAAGCCTACGAGCAGTACTTC	TRBJ2-7	few	TRBV27	NA
CASSLAVSAGAYNEQFF	TGTGCCAGCAGCTTAGCCGTCTCAGCGGGTGCCTACAATGAGCAGTTCTTC	TRBJ2-1	NA	TRBV7-8	NA
CASSPAPTGELFF	TGTGCCAGCAGCCCCGCGCCCACCGGGGAGCTGTTTTTT	TRBJ2-2	many	TRBV11-3	NA
CASSPLYPPSYNEQFF	TGTGCCAGCAGCCCCCTTTACCCCCCAAGCTACAATGAGCAGTTCTTC	TRBJ2-1	few	TRBV4-2	NA
CASSYSLVGPQHF	TGTGCCAGCAGTTACTCCCTAGTTGGCCCCCAGCATTTT	TRBJ1-5	NA	TRBV6-5	NA
CASSHADPEQYF	TGTGCCAGCAGCCACGCTGATCCCGAGCAGTACTTC	TRBJ2-7	many	TRBV7-9	NA
CASSYQTSYEQYF	TGTGCCAGCAGCTACCAAACATCCTACGAGCAGTACTTC	TRBJ2-7	few	TRBV27	NA
CASSYSTGMNTEAFF	TGTGCCAGCAGTTACTCGACAGGGATGAACACTGAAGCTTTCTTT	TRBJ1-1	many	TRBV6-5	TRBD1
CSAEGQGYEQYF	TGCAGCGCTGAGGGACAGGGGTACGAGCAGTACTTC	TRBJ2-7	NA	TRBV29-1	TRBD1
CASRPGGTEAFF	TGTGCCAGTAGACCTGGGGGCACTGAAGCTTTCTTT	TRBJ1-1	NA	TRBV19	NA
CASSHSRGRMETQYF	TGTGCCAGCAGTCACAGCCGTGGCAGGATGGAGACCCAGTACTTC	TRBJ2-5	NA	TRBV6-2/TRBV6-3	NA
CASSQDREYRNNEQFF	TGCGCCAGCAGCCAAGATCGGGAGTATAGAAACAATGAGCAGTTCTTC	TRBJ2-1	many	TRBV4-3	NA
CASSLLMGRGSESSSYNEQFF	TGTGCCAGCAGCTTATTGATGGGGCGGGGGAGCGAATCCAGCTCCTACAATGAGCAGTTCTTC	TRBJ2-1	many	TRBV11-2	TRBD2
CASSSRAGNQETQYF	TGTGCCAGCAGCTCGCGAGCGGGTAACCAAGAGACCCAGTACTTC	TRBJ2-5	NA	TRBV27	NA
CASSPKSGGEADEQYF	TGTGCCAGCAGTCCAAAGAGTGGTGGGGAAGCTGACGAGCAGTACTTC	TRBJ2-7	NA	TRBV6-1	NA
CASSGQQGSETQYF	TGTGCCAGCAGCGGGCAACAGGGTTCCGAGACCCAGTACTTC	TRBJ2-5	many	TRBV9	NA
CSGWDRNTYEQYF	TGCAGTGGCTGGGACAGAAATACCTACGAGCAGTACTTC	TRBJ2-7	NA	TRBV20-1	TRBD1
CSVARTLEVGVEKLFF	TGCAGCGTTGCCCGAACCCTCGAGGTGGGAGTCGAAAAACTGTTTTTT	TRBJ1-4	NA	TRBV29-1	NA
CASSLVIASDLHIQYF	TGTGCCAGCAGCTTAGTTATCGCTAGCGATTTACACATTCAGTACTTC	TRBJ2-4	many	TRBV11-2	NA
CASSPGQLQYF	TGTGCCAGCAGCCCCGGACAGCTACAGTACTTC	TRBJ2-4	few	TRBV3-1	NA
CASSLEWRQGPILDNEQFF	TGCGCCAGCAGCTTGGAGTGGAGACAGGGGCCTATTTTGGACAATGAGCAGTTCTTC	TRBJ2-1	many	TRBV5-1	TRBD1
CASNGIGGEHEQYF	TGTGCCAGCAACGGGATCGGGGGGGAACACGAGCAGTACTTC	TRBJ2-7	NA	TRBV9	TRBD2
CASSPRQSYEQYF	TGTGCCAGCAGTCCGAGACAGTCCTACGAGCAGTACTTC	TRBJ2-7	many	TRBV12-3/TRBV12-4	NA
CASSRDLAYEQYF	TGTGCCAGCAGCCGGGACTTGGCCTACGAGCAGTACTTC	TRBJ2-7	NA	TRBV9	NA
CASSQAPRAAYTEAFF	TGCGCCAGCAGCCAAGCCCCCAGGGCAGCCTACACTGAAGCTTTCTTT	TRBJ1-1	many	TRBV4-1	NA
CASSHSGTSGETQYF	TGTGCCAGCAGCCATTCCGGGACTAGCGGAGAGACCCAGTACTTC	TRBJ2-5	few	TRBV14	TRBD2
CASSRLAGGWEQYF	TGTGCCAGCAGCAGACTAGCGGGAGGATGGGAGCAGTACTTC	TRBJ2-7	NA	TRBV7-9	TRBD2
CATSDHSAAYPSGELFF	TGTGCCACCAGTGACCACTCAGCGGCCTATCCCTCCGGGGAGCTGTTTTTT	TRBJ2-2	many	TRBV24-1	NA
CASSMGTITYEQYF	TGTGCCAGTAGTATGGGGACAATCACCTACGAGCAGTACTTC	TRBJ2-7	NA	TRBV19	NA
CASSSLRGNSYNEQFF	TGTGCCAGCAGCTCACTCAGGGGGAACTCCTACAATGAGCAGTTCTTC	TRBJ2-1	many	TRBV7-9	TRBD1
CASSSGTAPYNEQFF	TGTGCCAGCAGTTCCGGGACAGCTCCTTACAATGAGCAGTTCTTC	TRBJ2-1	many	TRBV2	TRBD1